This TCR beta chain was obtained from a study of cytotoxic CD8 clonotypes in ibrutinib-treated CLL. Points on this clone: Its matching antigen is unknown.

Method: immunoSEQ multiplex PCR; TCRdb's copy keeps in-frame clones and lacks some. This sample has over 200,000 clones, with approximately 79% found just once. CDR1 is LNHDA, CDR2 SQIVND, per germline (reference sequence). This CDR3 contains 15 residues. With 3 bases removed from V and 3 bases from J, the gap between germline ends came to 14 bases. Regarding the study as a whole: Clonality climbed at ibrutinib response, then dropped toward baseline at progression.

The sequence came from a human donor with chronic lymphocytic leukemia. The chain uses TRBV19 and TRBJ1-1; D ambiguous. The input for sequencing was PBMCs, taken after 12 months of ibrutinib treatment. The CDR3 is CASSIHRTEYTEAFF. The CDR3 coding sequence is TGTGCCAGTAGTATTCATCGGACGGAATACACTGAAGCTTTCTTT.